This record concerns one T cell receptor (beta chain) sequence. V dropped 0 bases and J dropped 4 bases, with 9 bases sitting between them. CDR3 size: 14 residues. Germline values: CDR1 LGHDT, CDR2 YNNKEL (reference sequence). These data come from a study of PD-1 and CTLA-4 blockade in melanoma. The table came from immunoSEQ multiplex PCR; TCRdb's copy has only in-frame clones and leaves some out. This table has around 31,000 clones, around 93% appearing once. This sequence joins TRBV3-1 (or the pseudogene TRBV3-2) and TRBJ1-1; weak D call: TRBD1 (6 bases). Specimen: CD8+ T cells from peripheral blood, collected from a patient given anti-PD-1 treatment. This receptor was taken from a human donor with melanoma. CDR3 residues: CASSQDDRITEAFF. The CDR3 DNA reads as TGTGCCAGCAGCCAAGATGACAGGATCACTGAAGCTTTCTTT.